These 25 T cell receptor beta chains share one sample of origin, sequenced in a study of OX40 agonist ivuxolimab in advanced cancers. Using immunoSEQ multiplex PCR, the repertoire was profiled, and TCRdb retains in-frame clones only, with some absent. The data show about 8,700 clones, about 88% seen once. The specimen comprised CD4+ or CD8+ T cells sorted from blood, sampled in a trial of the OX40 agonist ivuxolimab. The receptors stem from an adult with an advanced solid tumor such as melanoma, head and neck, liver or kidney cancer.

The chain has TRBV6-5 and TRBJ2-7; tentatively, D is TRBD2 (5 bases). The length of the CDR3 is 13 residues. The ends were cut back, 4 bases at V and 6 bases at J, with 13 bases in the middle. Germline V gene sequence: CDR1 MNHEY, CDR2 SVGAGI. The CDR3 sequence is CASSFTSSREQYF. The CDR3 DNA follows: TGTGCCAGCAGTTTCACTAGTTCTCGCGAGCAGTACTTC.

V and J are TRBV11-1 and TRBJ2-7; possibly TRBD1 for D (5 bases). The CDR3 loop spans 12 amino acids. The V gene lost 5 bases and the J gene lost 3 bases, with 8 bases spanning the gap. Germline V gene data show CDR1 as SGHAT and CDR2 as FQDESV (reference sequence). CDR3 DNA sequence: TGTGCCAGCAGCACAGGAGACTACGAGCAGTACTTC. It is translated as CASSTGDYEQYF.

The rearrangement joins TRBV11-3 to TRBJ2-2; D not certain. Germline V gene lookup returns CDR1 SGHNT and CDR2 YENEEA. V lost 2 bases to trimming and J lost 6 bases, with 10 bases between them. There are 14 residues in the CDR3. The CDR3: CASSLFGESGELFF. For the CDR3, the DNA is TGTGCCAGCAGCTTATTTGGGGAATCCGGGGAGCTGTTTTTT.

V and J are TRBV4-1 and TRBJ2-2, with D uncertain. Germline V CDR1 and CDR2: MGHRA, YSYEKL. The CDR3 sequence is 12 residues long. Trimming shortened V by 10 bases and J by 4 bases, and 10 bases separated the two germline ends. The CDR3 loop reads CAISGRTGELFF. The CDR3 DNA follows: TGCGCCATCTCCGGACGCACCGGGGAGCTGTTTTTT.

This clone has just one count. The chain uses TRBV5-4 and TRBJ2-7; TRBD2 agrees at 7 bases. Trimming took 4 bases from V and 4 from J; bases not matched to a gene: 5. Germline assignment: CDR1 SGHNT and CDR2 YYREEE (reference sequence). The CDR3 length is 13 residues. The CDR3 loop is CASSPREGYEQYF. In DNA form, the CDR3 reads TGTGCCAGCAGCCCCAGGGAGGGTTACGAGCAGTACTTC.

V usage is TRBV10-2 and J usage is TRBJ2-3, with 7 bases lining up with TRBD1. CDR1 is WSHSY and CDR2 is SAAADI in the germline V gene. The CDR3 totals 12 residues. The ends lost 6 bases at V and 6 bases at J; junction bases unmatched: 3. This CDR3 is CASRDRVDTQYF. The CDR3 DNA follows: TGCGCCAGCAGAGACAGGGTTGATACGCAGTATTTT.

The V gene is TRBV5-5, the J gene TRBJ2-6; D not resolved. Germline CDR1 SGHKS, CDR2 YYEKEE (reference sequence). The ends were cut back, 6 bases at V and 5 bases at J, with 21 bases in the middle. This CDR3 region has 17 residues. CDR3 residues: CASTTPVAQSRANVLTF. The CDR3 nucleotides read TGTGCCAGCACAACCCCTGTCGCACAAAGTCGGGCCAACGTCCTGACTTTC.

This chain links TRBV11-2 with TRBJ1-1, with 7 bases matching TRBD1. The CDR3 is made up of 16 amino acids. The germline V gene encodes CDR1 SGHAT and CDR2 FQNNGV. V lost 5 bases and J lost 0; bases outside the gene matches: 9. The DNA for the CDR3 is TGTGCCAGCAGCCTGGGACAGCCCCCCATGAACACTGAAGCTTTCTTT. It encodes CASSLGQPPMNTEAFF.

J is TRBJ2-3 and V is TRBV4-3; D may be TRBD1 or TRBD2 (5 bases each). Germline V lookup: CDR1 LGHNA, CDR2 YSLEER. The germline V and J ends were trimmed by 5 bases and 2 bases, with 14 bases remaining between them. The CDR3 has 15 amino acids. In DNA, the CDR3 is TGCGCCAGCAGCGCCCCGGGACGGACCACAGATACGCAGTATTTT. It codes for CASSAPGRTTDTQYF.

The chain recombines TRBV6-5 with TRBJ2-7, with D perhaps TRBD1 (5 bases). Germline CDR1 MNHEY, CDR2 SVGAGI. Trimming shortened V by 5 bases and J by 3 bases, and 5 bases separated the two germline ends. The length of the CDR3 is 11 residues. CDR3 loop: CASSDSYEQYF. The CDR3 DNA sequence: TGTGCCAGCAGTGACAGCTACGAGCAGTACTTC.

This chain joins TRBV6-5 and TRBJ2-1; D uncertain. CDR3 length: 15 residues. Looked up from germline, CDR1 is MNHEY and CDR2 is SVGAGI. Trimming pared 2 bases from V and 4 bases from J, leaving 12 bases between. The CDR3 DNA reads TGTGCCAGCAGTTACGACCAGGCCGAATACAATGAGCAGTTCTTC. It codes for CASSYDQAEYNEQFF.

The J gene is TRBJ1-1, the V gene TRBV30; D remains ambiguous. Trimming took off 0 bases at V and 5 bases at J, with 16 bases between the two ends. The germline V gene encodes CDR1 GTSNPN and CDR2 SVGIG (reference sequence). The CDR3 spans 15 residues. The CDR3 DNA reads TGTGCCTGGAGTGTAGAAGGGTCAATCCGGACTGAAGCTTTCTTT. Protein product: CAWSVEGSIRTEAFF. Variable domain in full (rest from reference TRBV30 and TRBJ1-1): SQTIHQWPATLVQPVGSPLSLECTVEGTSNPNLYWYRQAAGRGLQLLFYSVGIGQISSEVPQNLSASRPQDRQFILSSKKLLLSDSGFYLCAWSVEGSIRTEAFFGQGTRLTVV.

A few counts support this clone. The gene calls are TRBV13 and TRBJ2-1; 7 bases match TRBD1. V lost 6 bases, J lost 2 bases, and 13 bases stayed unmatched. CDR3 length: 17 amino acids. Germline loops: CDR1 PRHDT, CDR2 FYEKMQ (reference sequence). The CDR3 coding sequence is TGTGCCAGCAGTTCGACCCACGACAGGGCCCCCTACAATGAGCAGTTCTTC. This translates into CASSSTHDRAPYNEQFF.

V gene TRBV7-9 combines with J gene TRBJ1-4; D is uncertain. The ends were cut back, 4 bases at V and 4 bases at J, with 1 base in the middle. There are 11 residues in the CDR3. Germline CDR1 reads SEHNR; CDR2 reads FQNEAQ (reference sequence). CDR3 residues: CASSYNEKLFF. CDR3 coding DNA: TGTGCCAGCAGCTATAATGAAAAACTGTTTTTT.

The rearrangement links TRBV2 to TRBJ2-1, with TRBD2 matching over 9 bases. The junction had 12 bases not matched to a gene; V was cut back by 7 bases and J by 5 bases. Per germline, CDR1 SNHLY and CDR2 FYNNEI. This CDR3 has 16 amino acids. In DNA form, the CDR3 reads TGTGCCAGCATACAAATGGGAGCGGGGGGTGACAATGAGCAGTTCTTC. Encoded protein: CASIQMGAGGDNEQFF.

The V gene is TRBV7-7, the J gene TRBJ2-7; D is ambiguous. CDR3 length: 14 amino acids. Germline lookup yields CDR1 SSHAT and CDR2 FNYEAQ (reference sequence). V was shortened by 1 base and J by 2 bases, with 9 bases between the two germline ends. CDR3 loop: CASSLGIPPYEQYF. CDR3 DNA sequence: TGTGCCAGCAGCTTAGGGATTCCTCCCTACGAGCAGTACTTC.

The chain combines TRBV28 with TRBJ1-1; TRBD1 might be the D (6 bases). Trimming took off 5 bases at V and 3 bases at J, with 19 bases between the two ends. The CDR3 is 16 residues long. Germline-derived CDR1 and CDR2 are MDHEN and SYDVKM. CDR3 sequence reads: CASSRYRVEVDTEAFF. CDR3 DNA: TGTGCCAGCAGTAGATACAGGGTAGAGGTTGACACTGAAGCTTTCTTT.

The chain is built from TRBV11-1 and TRBJ2-7, with TRBD2 as a possible D gene (5 bases). CDR1 SGHAT and CDR2 FQDESV come from the germline V gene (reference sequence). The CDR3 sequence is 14 residues long. The ends were cut back, 1 base at V and 4 bases at J, with 11 bases in the middle. CDR3 bases: TGTGCCAGCAGCTTAGGCCGGGGTGGGTACGAGCAGTACTTC. It is translated as CASSLGRGGYEQYF.

This clone was seen a few times. The rearrangement joins TRBV7-9 to TRBJ2-3; D may be TRBD1 (6 bases). The CDR3 length is 12 residues. The V and J ends lost 4 bases and 7 bases respectively, with 9 bases between them. Germline assignment: CDR1 SEHNR and CDR2 FQNEAQ (reference sequence). The CDR3 DNA reads TGTGCCAGCAGCTACAGGGAGAATACGCAGTATTTT. Protein: CASSYRENTQYF.

This chain links TRBV18 with TRBJ2-7; the match to TRBD1 covers 9 bases. V dropped 4 bases and J dropped 5; count of bases not matched to a gene: 6. This CDR3 spans 14 amino acids. Germline V gene sequence: CDR1 KGHSH, CDR2 LQKENI. CDR3 protein: CASSRRDRDHEQYF. In nucleotides, the CDR3 is TGTGCCAGCTCACGCCGGGACAGGGACCACGAGCAGTACTTC.

The chain employs TRBV18 and TRBJ2-3; 15 positions match TRBD2. V lost 8 bases to trimming and J lost 4 bases; unmatched junction nucleotides: 7. This CDR3 is 16 amino acids long. Germline CDR1 reads KGHSH; CDR2 reads LQKENI. CDR3 nucleotide sequence: TGTGCCAGCCAGGGACTAGCGGGAGGAAGGGCAGATACGCAGTATTTT. Protein: CASQGLAGGRADTQYF.

This clone was seen a handful of times. The CDR3 reads CASTDTGELFF. The CDR3 region has the DNA TGTGCCAGCACCGACACCGGGGAGCTGTTTTTT. This rearrangement joins TRBV9 to TRBJ2-2; D gene unclear. V lost 6 bases and J lost 3, with 3 bases in between. This CDR3 is 11 amino acids long. The germline V gene has CDR1 SGDLS and CDR2 YYNGEE.

The CDR3 here is CASSSWAGSGQPQHF. For the CDR3, the DNA is TGTGCCAGCAGCTCATGGGCAGGGTCCGGACAGCCCCAGCATTTT. The chain links TRBV5-5 to TRBJ1-5; D is perhaps TRBD1 (5 bases). Germline V CDR1 and CDR2: SGHKS, YYEKEE (reference sequence). The CDR3 covers 15 residues. Trimming took 3 bases from V and 7 from J, leaving 17 bases between them.

This clone has a handful of counts. The V and J genes are TRBV28 and TRBJ2-1, with TRBD2 matching 9 bases. The V gene end was trimmed by 6 bases and the J gene end by 8 bases; junction bases not matched to a gene: 8. The CDR3 is 14 residues long. Germline V gene sequence: CDR1 MDHEN, CDR2 SYDVKM. The CDR3 DNA follows: TGTGCCAGCAGCCCCTTAGCGGGAGTCGATGAGCAGTTCTTC. Residues: CASSPLAGVDEQFF.

The chain is built from TRBV27 and TRBJ2-7; no firm D call. V was clipped by 0 bases and J by 3 bases, with 12 bases between them. The germline CDR1 and CDR2 sequences are MNHEY and SMNVEV (reference sequence). CDR3 length: 15 residues. This CDR3 is CASSLSVLGVYEQYF. CDR3 bases: TGTGCCAGCAGTTTATCTGTGCTGGGTGTCTACGAGCAGTACTTC.